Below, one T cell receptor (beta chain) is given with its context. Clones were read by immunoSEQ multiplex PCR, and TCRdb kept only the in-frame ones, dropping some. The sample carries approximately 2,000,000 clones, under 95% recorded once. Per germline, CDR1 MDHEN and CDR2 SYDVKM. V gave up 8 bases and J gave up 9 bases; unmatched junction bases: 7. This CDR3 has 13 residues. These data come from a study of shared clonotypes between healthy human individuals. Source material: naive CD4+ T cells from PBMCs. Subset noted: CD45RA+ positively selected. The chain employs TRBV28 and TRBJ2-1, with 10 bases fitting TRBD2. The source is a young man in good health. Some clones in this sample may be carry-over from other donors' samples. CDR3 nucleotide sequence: TGTGCCAGCTCGGGACTAGCGATCTTTGAGCAGTTCTTC. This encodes CASSGLAIFEQFF.